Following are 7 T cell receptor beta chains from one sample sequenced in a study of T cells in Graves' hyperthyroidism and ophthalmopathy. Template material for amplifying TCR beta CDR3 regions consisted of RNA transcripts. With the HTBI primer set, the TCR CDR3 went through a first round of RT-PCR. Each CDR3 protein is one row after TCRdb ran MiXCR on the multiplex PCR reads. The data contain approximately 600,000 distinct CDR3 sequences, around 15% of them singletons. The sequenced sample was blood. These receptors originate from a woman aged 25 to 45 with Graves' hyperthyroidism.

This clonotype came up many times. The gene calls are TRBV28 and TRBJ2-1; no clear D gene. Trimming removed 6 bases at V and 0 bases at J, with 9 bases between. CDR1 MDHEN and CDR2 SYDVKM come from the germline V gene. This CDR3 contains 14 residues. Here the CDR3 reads CASSLFGSYNEQFF. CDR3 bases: TGTGCCAGCAGCCTTTTCGGCTCCTACAATGAGCAGTTCTTC.

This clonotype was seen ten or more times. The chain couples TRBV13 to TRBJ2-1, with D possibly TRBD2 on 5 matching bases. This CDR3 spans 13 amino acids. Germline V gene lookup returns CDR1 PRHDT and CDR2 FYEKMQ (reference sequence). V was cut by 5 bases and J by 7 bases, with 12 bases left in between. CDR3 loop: CASSAILGNEQFF. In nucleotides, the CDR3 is TGTGCCAGCAGCGCAATACTAGGAAATGAGCAGTTCTTC.

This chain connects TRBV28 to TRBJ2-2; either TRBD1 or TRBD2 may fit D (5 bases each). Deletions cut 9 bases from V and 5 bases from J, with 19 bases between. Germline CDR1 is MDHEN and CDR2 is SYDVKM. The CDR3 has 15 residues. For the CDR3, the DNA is TGTGCCAGTGCTGCCGAGGGGTATGATACCGGGGAGCTGTTTTTT. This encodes CASAAEGYDTGELFF.

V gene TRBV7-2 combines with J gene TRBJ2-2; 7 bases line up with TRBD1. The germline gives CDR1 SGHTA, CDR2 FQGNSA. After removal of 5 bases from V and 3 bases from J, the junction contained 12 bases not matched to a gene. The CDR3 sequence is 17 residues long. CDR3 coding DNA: TGTGCCAGCAGCATAACAACCGGGACAGTCTACACCGGGGAGCTGTTTTTT. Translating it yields CASSITTGTVYTGELFF.

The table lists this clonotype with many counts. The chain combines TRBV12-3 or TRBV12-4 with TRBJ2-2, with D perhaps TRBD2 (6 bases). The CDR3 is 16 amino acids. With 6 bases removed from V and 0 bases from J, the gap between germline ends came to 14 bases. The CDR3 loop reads CASSPRRGSNTGELFF. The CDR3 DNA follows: TGTGCCAGCAGCCCGCGACGGGGGTCGAACACCGGGGAGCTGTTTTTT.

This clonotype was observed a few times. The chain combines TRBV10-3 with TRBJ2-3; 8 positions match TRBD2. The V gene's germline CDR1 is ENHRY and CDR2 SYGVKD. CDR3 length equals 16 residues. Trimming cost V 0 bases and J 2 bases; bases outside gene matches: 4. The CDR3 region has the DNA TGTGCCATCAGTGAGTCAGGACTAGCTAACACAGATACGCAGTATTTT. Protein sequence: CAISESGLANTDTQYF.

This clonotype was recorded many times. CDR3 amino acids: CASSPLLGTAYEAFF. As DNA, the CDR3 is TGTGCCAGCTCACCTCTCCTCGGGACAGCGTATGAAGCTTTCTTT. The chain employs TRBV18 and TRBJ1-1, with 7 bases fitting TRBD1. V shed 3 bases, J shed 7 bases, and the junction held 11 bases outside the gene matches. CDR3 length: 15 amino acids. Germline CDR1 reads KGHSH; CDR2 reads LQKENI. Looking up the rest from reference TRBV18 and TRBJ1-1 gives the full variable domain: NAGVMQNPRHLVRRRGQEARLRCSPMKGHSHVYWYRQLPEEGLKFMVYLQKENIIDESGMPKERFSAEFPKEGPSILRIQQVVRGDSAAYFCASSPLLGTAYEAFFGQGTRLTVV.